The sequence of this T cell receptor (beta chain) was determined in a study of CD8+ T cells in alopecia areata. Study information: The study gave treated patients oral tofacitinib at 5 to 10 mg twice daily. Study observations and caveats: Expanded CD8+ clones among the top 100, and scalp clonality, were significantly decreased by tofacitinib. TCR sharing was clearer in mice than between patients, perhaps partly owing to patient HLA diversity.

Treatment described: oral pan-JAK inhibitor, 5-10 mg twice daily. RNA was extracted and reverse transcribed into cDNA as the sequencing template. Clones were sequenced by immunoSEQ multiplex PCR, and TCRdb holds only the in-frame ones, with some missing. The table has approximately 100,000 clones, under 90% seen once. Germline-derived CDR1 and CDR2 are MNHEY and SMNVEV (reference sequence). CDR3 size: 17 residues. Trimming cost V 6 bases and J 1 base, with 21 bases left between them. Notes on this clone: Antigen specificity is unknown.

Sequencing was performed on CD8+ T cells sorted from blood, taken between weeks 30 and 35, from a patient treated with tofacitinib. This clonotype was obtained from a human donor with alopecia areata. The chain links TRBV27 to TRBJ2-5; the D gene is possibly TRBD2 (5 bases). CDR3 protein: CASSPPGLIRGQETQYF. CDR3 coding DNA: TGTGCCAGCAGCCCCCCCGGACTTATTCGAGGCCAAGAGACCCAGTACTTC.